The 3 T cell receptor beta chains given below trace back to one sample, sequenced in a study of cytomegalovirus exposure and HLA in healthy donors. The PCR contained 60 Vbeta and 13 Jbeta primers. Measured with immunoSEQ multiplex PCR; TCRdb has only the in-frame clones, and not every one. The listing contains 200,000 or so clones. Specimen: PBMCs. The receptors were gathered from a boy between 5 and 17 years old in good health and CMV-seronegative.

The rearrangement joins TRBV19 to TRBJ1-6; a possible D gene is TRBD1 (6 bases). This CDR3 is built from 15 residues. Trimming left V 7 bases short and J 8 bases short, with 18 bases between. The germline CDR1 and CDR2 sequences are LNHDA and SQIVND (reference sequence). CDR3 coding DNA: TGTGCCAGTACCTGGGGGCGTCCGGTAGATTCACCCCTCCACTTT. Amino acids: CASTWGRPVDSPLHF.

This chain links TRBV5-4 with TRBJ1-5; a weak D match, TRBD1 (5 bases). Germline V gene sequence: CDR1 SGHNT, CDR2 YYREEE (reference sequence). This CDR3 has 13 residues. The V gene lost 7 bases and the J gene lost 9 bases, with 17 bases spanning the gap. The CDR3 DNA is TGTGCCAGCCGAGATTTGGGGGGAGGGCCCCAGCATTTT. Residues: CASRDLGGGPQHF.

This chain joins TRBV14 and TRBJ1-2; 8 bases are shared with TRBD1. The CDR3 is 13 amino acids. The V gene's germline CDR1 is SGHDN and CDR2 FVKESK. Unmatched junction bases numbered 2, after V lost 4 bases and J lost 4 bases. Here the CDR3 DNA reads TGTGCCAGCAGCCCACAGGGGGTCTATGGCTACACCTTC. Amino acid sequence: CASSPQGVYGYTF.